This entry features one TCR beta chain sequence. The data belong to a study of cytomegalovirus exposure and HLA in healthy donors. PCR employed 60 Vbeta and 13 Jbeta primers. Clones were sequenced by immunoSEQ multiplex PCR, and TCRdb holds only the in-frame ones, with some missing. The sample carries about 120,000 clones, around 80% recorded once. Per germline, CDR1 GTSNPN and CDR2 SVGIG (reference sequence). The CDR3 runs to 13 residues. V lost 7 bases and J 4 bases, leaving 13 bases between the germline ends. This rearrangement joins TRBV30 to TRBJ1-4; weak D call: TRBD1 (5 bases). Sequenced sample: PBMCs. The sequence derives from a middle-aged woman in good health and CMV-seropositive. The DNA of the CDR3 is TGTGCCTTCGCCCCGGACAATAATGAAAAACTGTTTTTT. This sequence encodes CAFAPDNNEKLFF.